One and the same sample provided the 9 T cell receptor beta chains below, sequenced in a study of shared clonotypes between healthy human individuals. The protocol was immunoSEQ multiplex PCR, while the TCRdb copy is restricted to in-frame clones and leaves out a portion. The table lists about a million clones, 60% to 85% of them singletons. The sample taken for sequencing was memory CD4+ T cells from PBMCs. Subset given: CD45RA-negative fraction. Receptors were obtained from a man between 18 and 29 years old in good health. Some clones in this sample may be carry-over from other donors' samples.

This chain uses TRBV28 with TRBJ1-2; D remains unclear. V shed 10 bases and J shed 4 bases, with 19 bases lying between them. The germline CDR1 and CDR2 sequences are MDHEN and SYDVKM. This CDR3 spans 14 amino acids. CDR3 nucleotide sequence: TGTGCCACTTACGGCCGAGTCGGAGTCTATGGCTACACCTTC. It specifies CATYGRVGVYGYTF.

V gene TRBV10-3 combines with J gene TRBJ1-2; no clear D. Trimming cost V 2 bases and J 3 bases, with 13 bases left between them. CDR1 is ENHRY, CDR2 SYGVKD, per germline. The CDR3 covers 15 residues. This CDR3 reads CAISEGSRRYYGYTF. The CDR3 DNA is TGTGCCATCAGTGAGGGATCCCGCAGATACTATGGCTACACCTTC.

V usage is TRBV4-2 and J usage is TRBJ1-2; D unresolved. Trimming cost V 1 base and J 6 bases, with 12 bases left between them. Germline loops: CDR1 LGHNA, CDR2 YNFKEQ. CDR3 length: 14 residues. The chain's CDR3 is CASSQGTAWDGYTF. CDR3 DNA: TGTGCCAGCAGCCAAGGGACTGCCTGGGATGGCTACACCTTC.

The chain has TRBV7-9 and TRBJ1-1; the D is unclear. V was clipped by 5 bases and J by 8 bases, with 9 bases between them. The germline V gene encodes CDR1 SEHNR and CDR2 FQNEAQ (reference sequence). The CDR3 is 11 amino acids. The CDR3 DNA is TGTGCCAGCAGCCGCTCCGAAGAAGCTTTCTTT. Translating it yields CASSRSEEAFF.

CDR3 protein: CASSPPHPGPMNTEAFF. As DNA, the CDR3 is TGCGCCAGCAGTCCCCCTCACCCCGGGCCGATGAACACTGAAGCTTTCTTT. The chain recombines TRBV23-1 with TRBJ1-1; D call uncertain. TRBV23-1 is known as an ORF, though its function is uncertain. The CDR3 loop spans 17 amino acids. The V end was cut by 4 bases, the J end by 0 bases, with 18 bases between.

The V call is TRBV19, the J call TRBJ2-1; 9 positions agree with TRBD2. CDR1 and CDR2 from the germline V gene are LNHDA and SQIVND (reference sequence). This CDR3 has 15 residues. V was pared by 3 bases and J by 6 bases, with 6 bases of the junction left unmatched. The CDR3 region is CASSILGTSTNEQFF. The CDR3 nucleotides read TGTGCCAGTAGTATTTTGGGGACTAGCACCAATGAGCAGTTCTTC.

J is TRBJ1-1 and V is TRBV5-1; weak D call: TRBD1 (5 bases). The germline gives CDR1 SGHRS, CDR2 YFSETQ. The CDR3 runs to 14 residues. The V end lost 1 base, the J end lost 6 bases, and 13 bases lay between the germline ends. The CDR3 nucleotides are TGCGCCAGCAGCTTGAGGCAGGGTGGGCCTGAAGCTTTCTTT. Translation: CASSLRQGGPEAFF.

The V and J genes are TRBV5-4 and TRBJ2-1; D gene unclear. Germline lookup yields CDR1 SGHNT and CDR2 YYREEE (reference sequence). The CDR3 contains 16 residues. V was cut by 3 bases and J by 0 bases, with 13 bases left in between. The CDR3 DNA follows: TGTGCCAGCAGCTCGGGCGCCTCGAGCTCCTACAATGAGCAGTTCTTC. Translation gives CASSSGASSSYNEQFF.

The chain carries TRBV2 and TRBJ1-5; D gene unclear. The germline V gene encodes CDR1 SNHLY and CDR2 FYNNEI. Trimming left V 1 base short and J 4 bases short, with 11 bases between. The CDR3 runs 15 residues. The CDR3 protein is CASSEGLPENQPQHF. CDR3 DNA sequence: TGTGCCAGCAGTGAAGGGCTTCCGGAAAATCAGCCCCAGCATTTT.